This is a list of T cell receptor beta chains from one sample in a study of blood T cells in healthy people across ages. TCRdb re-called the 5' RACE reads through MiXCR, storing one row per CDR3 protein. Here the sample spans 600,000 to 1,000,000 distinct CDR3 sequences, more than 20% being singletons. This sample also belongs to another study, concerning T cells of mothers and their children.

Sequencing was performed on blood. All receptors come from a boy between 10 and 17 years old in good health. Both conserved end residues are part of each CDR3. A D gene is named only where the DNA matches it firmly. Rows give clone size only sometimes, using once, few, many, or a class for an expanded clone.

CDR3 length	clone size	D gene	J gene	V gene	CDR3 protein	CDR3 DNA
12	.	.	TRBJ2-5	TRBV10-3	CAISDLGETQYF	TGTGCCATCAGTGACCTGGGGGAGACCCAGTACTTC
16	few	.	TRBJ1-4	TRBV7-9	CASSLAESRRNEKLFF	TGTGCCAGCAGCTTAGCGGAGTCCAGAAGGAATGAAAAACTGTTTTTT
21	few	.	TRBJ1-5	TRBV6-1	CASSNTLWALLGAMGNQPQHF	TGTGCCAGCAGTAATACTTTATGGGCCCTCTTGGGGGCCATGGGCAATCAGCCCCAGCATTTT
14	few	.	TRBJ1-4	TRBV27	CASRNLATNEKLFF	TGTGCCAGCAGAAACCTTGCAACTAATGAAAAACTGTTTTTT
18	few	.	TRBJ1-3	TRBV7-6	CASSPGTVPGRPGNTIYF	TGTGCCAGCAGCCCCGGGACGGTCCCCGGCCGCCCTGGAAACACCATATATTTT
16	many	TRBD1	TRBJ2-5	TRBV5-1	CASSRTGADPQETQYF	TGCGCCAGCAGCCGGACAGGGGCCGACCCTCAAGAGACCCAGTACTTC
14	.	TRBD2	TRBJ2-3	TRBV28	CASTPRTSPDTQYF	TGTGCCAGCACCCCCCGGACTAGCCCAGATACGCAGTATTTT
14	.	.	TRBJ1-4	TRBV2	CASSDTGRNEKLFF	TGTGCCAGCAGTGACACAGGCCGTAATGAAAAACTGTTTTTT
14	few	.	TRBJ1-4	TRBV7-2	CASSQGPFNEKLFF	TGTGCCAGCAGCCAGGGACCGTTTAATGAAAAACTGTTTTTT
20	few	TRBD1	TRBJ2-7	TRBV28	CASSSAPGTGDERSSYEQYF	TGTGCCAGCAGTTCTGCCCCCGGGACAGGGGATGAACGGAGCTCCTACGAGCAGTACTTC
12	.	.	TRBJ2-7	TRBV10-3	CAISEGGNEQYF	TGTGCCATCAGTGAGGGTGGAAACGAGCAGTACTTC
13	few	TRBD1	TRBJ1-1	TRBV14	CASSRDRGRKAFF	TGTGCCAGCAGCCGAGACAGGGGGCGGAAAGCTTTCTTT
15	.	.	TRBJ2-1	TRBV3-1	CASSHPGVAPDEQFF	TGTGCCAGCAGCCATCCCGGCGTGGCCCCTGATGAGCAGTTCTTC
15	.	TRBD2	TRBJ2-5	TRBV30	CAWSVAGGPQETQYF	TGTGCCTGGAGTGTAGCGGGAGGCCCTCAAGAGACCCAGTACTTC
15	.	TRBD2	TRBJ2-5	TRBV28	CASRRSGGLKETQYF	TGTGCCAGCAGACGTAGCGGGGGGCTTAAAGAGACCCAGTACTTC
14	.	TRBD2	TRBJ2-3	TRBV12-3/TRBV12-4	CASRLSGGLDTQYF	TGTGCCAGCAGGCTCTCGGGGGGGCTAGATACGCAGTATTTT
17	few	TRBD1	TRBJ2-7	TRBV20-1	CSARETTWDRIPYEQYF	TGCAGTGCTAGAGAGACAACCTGGGACAGGATCCCCTACGAGCAGTACTTC